A single T cell receptor beta chain is shown here with its context. The data belong to a study of T cell responses to AZD1222 COVID-19 vaccine. Study overall: Second-dose recipients at about 4 or about 12 weeks were treated as one pooled group.

Germline V gene data show CDR1 as SGHTA and CDR2 as FQGTGA. The ends were cut back, 3 bases at V and 12 bases at J, with 18 bases in the middle. This CDR3 has 15 amino acids. Measured with immunoSEQ multiplex PCR; TCRdb has only the in-frame clones, and not every one. The sample gives 150,000 to 200,000 clones, 88% of which show up once; approximately 7.7% is in the top ten. Sequenced material: peripheral blood, taken on day 0 of AZD1222 vaccination. The origin of this receptor is an adult in good health. The J gene is TRBJ1-6, the V gene TRBV7-3, with no clear D. As DNA, the CDR3 is TGTGCCAGCAGCTTGTTAGGCAGGCCCGAGGGACCCCTCCACTTT. The encoded protein is CASSLLGRPEGPLHF.